This entry is about one T cell receptor beta chain. The CDR3 sequence is 15 residues long. The germline CDR1 and CDR2 sequences are SEHNR and FQNEAQ (reference sequence). Trimming removed 1 base from V and 1 base from J, with 8 bases in between. These data belong to a study of T-cell reconstitution after alpha-beta-depleted transplantation in children. Unique molecular identifiers were used in preparing the TCRbeta library. TCRdb called the PCR reads again in MiXCR, with one record for every CDR3 protein. Of 600,000 to 700,000 distinct CDR3 sequences listed, approximately 16% were seen once; the top ten hold 0.9% to 1.2%.

The chain is built from TRBV7-9 and TRBJ1-3; D not certain. This material consisted of PBMCs from the stem cell graft donor, taken from the stem cell graft. The source of this sequence is a human donor who donated a stem cell graft to a child with acute myeloid leukemia. CDR3 sequence reads: CASSLESGSGNTIYF. The CDR3, as DNA: TGTGCCAGCAGCTTAGAATCGGGATCTGGAAACACCATATATTTT.